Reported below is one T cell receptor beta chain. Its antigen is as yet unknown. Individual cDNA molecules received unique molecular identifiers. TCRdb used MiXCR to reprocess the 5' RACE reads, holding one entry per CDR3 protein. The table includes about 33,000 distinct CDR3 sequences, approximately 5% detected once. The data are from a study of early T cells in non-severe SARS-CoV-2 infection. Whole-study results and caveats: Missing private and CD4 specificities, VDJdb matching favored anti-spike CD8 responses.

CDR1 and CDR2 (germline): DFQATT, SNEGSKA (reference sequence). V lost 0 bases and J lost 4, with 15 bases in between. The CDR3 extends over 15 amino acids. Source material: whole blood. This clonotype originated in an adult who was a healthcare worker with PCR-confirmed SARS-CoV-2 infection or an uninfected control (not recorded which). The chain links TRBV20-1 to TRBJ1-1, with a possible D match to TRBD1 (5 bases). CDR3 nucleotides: TGCAGTGCTAGAGATCGCGGGGCGCGGGGCACTGAAGCTTTCTTT. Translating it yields CSARDRGARGTEAFF.